This T cell receptor beta chain emerged from a study of blood T cell repertoires in COVID-19. Study as a whole: The United States, Italy and Spain were the sources of the acute and convalescent COVID-19 samples. Sources were T cells, B-cell-depleted T cells, or PBMCs; the material itself was cDNA or gDNA.

As handled by the study authors: Amplified reference gene primers provided the basis for estimating nucleated cell counts. Assay: immunoSEQ multiplex PCR; the TCRdb copy retains only in-frame clones and omits some. V and J calls plus clone size are reproduced from that table; the DNA served to infer D and trimming. The table records 250,000 to 350,000 clones, less than 85% of them present only once. The study assigned cohorts using participant-reported clinical history. V dropped 1 base and J dropped 0 bases, with 6 bases sitting between them. The germline V gene encodes CDR1 GTSNPN and CDR2 SVGIG (reference sequence). This CDR3 is built from 14 residues.

Sequenced: PBMCs or T cells enriched from blood (not recorded which). The chain employs TRBV30 and TRBJ2-2, with D unresolved. This TCR was sampled from a woman aged 45-65 years who had recovered from COVID-19. The CDR3 DNA follows: TGTGCCTGGAGTGCCGGTTCGAACACCGGGGAGCTGTTTTTT. Translating it yields CAWSAGSNTGELFF.